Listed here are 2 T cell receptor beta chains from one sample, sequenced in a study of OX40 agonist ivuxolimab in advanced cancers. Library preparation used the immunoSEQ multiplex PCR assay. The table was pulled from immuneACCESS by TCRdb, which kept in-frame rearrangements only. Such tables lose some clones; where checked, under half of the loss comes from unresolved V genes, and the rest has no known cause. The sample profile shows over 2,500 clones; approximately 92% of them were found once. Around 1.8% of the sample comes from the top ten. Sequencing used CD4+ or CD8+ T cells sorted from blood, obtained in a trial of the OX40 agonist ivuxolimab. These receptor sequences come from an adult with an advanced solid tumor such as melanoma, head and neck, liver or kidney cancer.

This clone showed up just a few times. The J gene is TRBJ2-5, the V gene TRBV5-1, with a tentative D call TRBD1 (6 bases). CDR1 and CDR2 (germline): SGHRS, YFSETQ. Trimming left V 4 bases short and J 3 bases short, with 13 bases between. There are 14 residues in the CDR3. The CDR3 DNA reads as TGCGCCAGCAGCCATGGGACACAAGAAGAGACCCAGTACTTC. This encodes CASSHGTQEETQYF.

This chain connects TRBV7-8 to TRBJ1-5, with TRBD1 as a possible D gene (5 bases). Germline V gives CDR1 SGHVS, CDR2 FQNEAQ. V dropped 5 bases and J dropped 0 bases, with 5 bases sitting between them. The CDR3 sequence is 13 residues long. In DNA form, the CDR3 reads TGTGCCAGCAGCACAGGTAGCAATCAGCCCCAGCATTTT. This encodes CASSTGSNQPQHF. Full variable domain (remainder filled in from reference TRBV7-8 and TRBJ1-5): GAGVSQSPRYKVAKRGQDVALRCDPISGHVSLFWYQQALGQGPEFLTYFQNEAQLDKSGLPSDRFFAERPEGSVSTLKIQRTQQEDSAVYLCASSTGSNQPQHFGDGTRLSIL.